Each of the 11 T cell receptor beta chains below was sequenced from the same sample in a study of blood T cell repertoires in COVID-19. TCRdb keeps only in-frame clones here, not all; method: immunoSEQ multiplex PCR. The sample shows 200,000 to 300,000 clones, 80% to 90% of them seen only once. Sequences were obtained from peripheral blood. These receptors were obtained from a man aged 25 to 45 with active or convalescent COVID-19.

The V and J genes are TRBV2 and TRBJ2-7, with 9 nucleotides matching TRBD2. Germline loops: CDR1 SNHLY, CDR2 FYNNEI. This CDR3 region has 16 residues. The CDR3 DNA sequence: TGTGCAGAGCCCCACGGACTAGCGTATAGCTCCTACGAGCAGTACTTC. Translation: CAEPHGLAYSSYEQYF.

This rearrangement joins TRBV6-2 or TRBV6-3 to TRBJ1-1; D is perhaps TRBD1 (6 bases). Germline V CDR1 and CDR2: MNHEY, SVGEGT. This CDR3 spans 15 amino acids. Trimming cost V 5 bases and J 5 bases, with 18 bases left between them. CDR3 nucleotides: TGTGCCAGCAGTCAAAGCAGGGGTTGGTTAACTGAAGCTTTCTTT. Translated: CASSQSRGWLTEAFF.

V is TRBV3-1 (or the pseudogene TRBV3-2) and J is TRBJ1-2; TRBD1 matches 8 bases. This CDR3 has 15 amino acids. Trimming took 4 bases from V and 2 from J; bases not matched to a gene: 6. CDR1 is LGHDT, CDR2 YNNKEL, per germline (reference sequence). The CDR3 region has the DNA TGTGCCAGCAGCCGAGGACAGGGAACAAACTATGGCTACACCTTC. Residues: CASSRGQGTNYGYTF.

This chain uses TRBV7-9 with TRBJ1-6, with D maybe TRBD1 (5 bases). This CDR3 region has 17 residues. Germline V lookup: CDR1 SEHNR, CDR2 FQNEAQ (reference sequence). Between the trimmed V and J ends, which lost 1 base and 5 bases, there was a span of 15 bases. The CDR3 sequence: CASSLGVGGVDNSPLHF. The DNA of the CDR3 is TGTGCCAGCAGCTTAGGGGTCGGGGGGGTTGATAATTCACCCCTCCACTTT.

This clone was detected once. CDR3 region: CASSPNSRLNEKLFF. The CDR3 nucleotides read TGTGCCAGCAGCCCCAACAGCCGGCTTAATGAAAAACTGTTTTTT. The chain carries TRBV9 and TRBJ1-4; no firm D call. CDR1 and CDR2 (germline): SGDLS, YYNGEE. The CDR3 loop spans 15 amino acids. With 4 bases removed from V and 4 bases from J, the gap between germline ends came to 14 bases.

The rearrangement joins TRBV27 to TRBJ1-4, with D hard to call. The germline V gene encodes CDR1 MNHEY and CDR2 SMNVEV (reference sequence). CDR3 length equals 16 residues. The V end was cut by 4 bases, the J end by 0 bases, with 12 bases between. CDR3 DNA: TGTGCCAGCAGTTCCCACTCCCCGGCAACTAATGAAAAACTGTTTTTT. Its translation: CASSSHSPATNEKLFF.

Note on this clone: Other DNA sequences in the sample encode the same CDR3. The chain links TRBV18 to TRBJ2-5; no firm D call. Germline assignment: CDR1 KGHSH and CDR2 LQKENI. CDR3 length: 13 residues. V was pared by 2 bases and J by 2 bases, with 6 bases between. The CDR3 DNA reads TGTGCCAGCTCACCAGCAGTACAAGAGACCCAGTACTTC. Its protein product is CASSPAVQETQYF.

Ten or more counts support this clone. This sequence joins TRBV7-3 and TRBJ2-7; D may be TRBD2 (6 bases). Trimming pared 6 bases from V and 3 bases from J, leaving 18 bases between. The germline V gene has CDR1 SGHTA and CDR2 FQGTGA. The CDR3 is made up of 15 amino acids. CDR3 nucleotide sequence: TGTGCCAGCAGTCCCTCCCCTAGCGAATACTACGAGCAGTACTTC. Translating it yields CASSPSPSEYYEQYF.

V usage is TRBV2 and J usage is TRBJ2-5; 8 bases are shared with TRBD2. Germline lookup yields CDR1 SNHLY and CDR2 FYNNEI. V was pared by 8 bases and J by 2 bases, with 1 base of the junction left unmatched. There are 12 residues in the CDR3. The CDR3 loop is CASQRGQETQYF. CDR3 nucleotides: TGTGCCAGCCAGCGGGGGCAAGAGACCCAGTACTTC.

CDR3 sequence (DNA): TGTGCCAGCAGCTTGGGTACAGGGGGCGTTCAGCCCCAGCATTTT. Translating gives CASSLGTGGVQPQHF. The chain combines TRBV5-6 with TRBJ1-5; 9 bases agree with TRBD1. The trim removed 0 bases at V and 6 bases at J, leaving 4 bases unmatched. This CDR3 contains 15 residues. CDR1 and CDR2 (germline): SGHDT, YYEEEE.

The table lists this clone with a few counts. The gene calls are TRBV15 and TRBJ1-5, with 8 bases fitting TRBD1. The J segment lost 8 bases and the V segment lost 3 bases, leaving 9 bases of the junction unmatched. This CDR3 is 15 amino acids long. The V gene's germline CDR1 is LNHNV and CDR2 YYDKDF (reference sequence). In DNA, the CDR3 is TGTGCCACCAGCAGGTTACAGGGGGGGTTTGAGCCCCAGCATTTT. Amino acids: CATSRLQGGFEPQHF. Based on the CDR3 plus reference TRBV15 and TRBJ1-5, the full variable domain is DAMVIQNPRYQVTQFGKPVTLSCSQTLNHNVMYWYQQKSSQAPKLLFHYYDKDFNNEADTPDNFQSRRPNTSFCFLDIRSPGLGDTAMYLCATSRLQGGFEPQHFGDGTRLSIL.